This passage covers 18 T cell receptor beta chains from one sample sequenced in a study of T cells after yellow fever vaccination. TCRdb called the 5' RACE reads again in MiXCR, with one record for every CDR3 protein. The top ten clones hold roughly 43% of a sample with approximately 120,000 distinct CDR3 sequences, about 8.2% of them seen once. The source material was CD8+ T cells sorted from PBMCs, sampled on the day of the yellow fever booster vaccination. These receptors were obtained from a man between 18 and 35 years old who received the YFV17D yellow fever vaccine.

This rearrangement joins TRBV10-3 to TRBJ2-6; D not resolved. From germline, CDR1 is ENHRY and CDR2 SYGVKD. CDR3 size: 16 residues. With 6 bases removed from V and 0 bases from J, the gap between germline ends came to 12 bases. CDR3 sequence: CAISQDRDSGANVLTF. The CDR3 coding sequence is TGTGCCATCAGCCAGGACCGAGACTCTGGGGCCAACGTCCTGACTTTC.

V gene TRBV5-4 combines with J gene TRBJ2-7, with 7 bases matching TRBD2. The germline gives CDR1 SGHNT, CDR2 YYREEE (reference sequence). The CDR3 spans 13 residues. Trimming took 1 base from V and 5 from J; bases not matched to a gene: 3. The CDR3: CASSLMGGNEQYV. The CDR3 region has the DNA TGTGCCAGCAGCTTGATGGGGGGGAACGAGCAGTACGTC.

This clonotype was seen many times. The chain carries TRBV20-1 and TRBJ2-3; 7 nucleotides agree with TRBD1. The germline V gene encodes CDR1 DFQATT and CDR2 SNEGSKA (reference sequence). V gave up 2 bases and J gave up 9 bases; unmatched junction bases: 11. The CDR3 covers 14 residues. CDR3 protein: CSARWGTAILTQYF. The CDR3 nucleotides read TGCAGTGCTAGATGGGGGACAGCGATATTGACGCAGTATTTT.

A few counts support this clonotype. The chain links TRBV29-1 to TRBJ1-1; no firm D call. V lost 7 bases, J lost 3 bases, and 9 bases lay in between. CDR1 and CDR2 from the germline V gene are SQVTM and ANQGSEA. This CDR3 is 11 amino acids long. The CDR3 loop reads CSAQVDTEAFF. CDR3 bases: TGCAGCGCCCAGGTGGACACTGAAGCTTTCTTT.

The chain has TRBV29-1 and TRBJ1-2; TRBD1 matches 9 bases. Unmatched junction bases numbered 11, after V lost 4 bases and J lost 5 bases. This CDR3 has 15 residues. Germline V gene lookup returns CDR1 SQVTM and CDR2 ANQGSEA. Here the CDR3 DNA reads TGCAGCGTTGCCAAGTCCGGGACAGGGTCTTATGGCTACACCTTC. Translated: CSVAKSGTGSYGYTF.

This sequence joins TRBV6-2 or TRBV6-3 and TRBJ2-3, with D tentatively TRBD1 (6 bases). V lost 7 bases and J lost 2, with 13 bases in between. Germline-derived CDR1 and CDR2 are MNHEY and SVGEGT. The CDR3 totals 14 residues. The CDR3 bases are TGTGCCAGCACGCAGGGGCTCACCACAGATACGCAGTATTTT. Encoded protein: CASTQGLTTDTQYF.

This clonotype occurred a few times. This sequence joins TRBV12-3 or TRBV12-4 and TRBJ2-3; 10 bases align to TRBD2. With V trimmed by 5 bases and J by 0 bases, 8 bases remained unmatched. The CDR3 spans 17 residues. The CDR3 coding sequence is TGTGCCAGCAGTGCCTGGACTAGCGGAACTAGCACAGATACGCAGTATTTT. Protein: CASSAWTSGTSTDTQYF.

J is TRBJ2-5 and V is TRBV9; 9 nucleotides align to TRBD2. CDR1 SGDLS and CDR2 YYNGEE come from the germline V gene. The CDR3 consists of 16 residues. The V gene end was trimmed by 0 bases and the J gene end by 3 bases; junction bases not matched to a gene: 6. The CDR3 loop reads CASSVGLAGSEETQYF. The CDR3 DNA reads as TGTGCCAGCAGCGTAGGTCTAGCGGGGAGCGAAGAGACCCAGTACTTC.

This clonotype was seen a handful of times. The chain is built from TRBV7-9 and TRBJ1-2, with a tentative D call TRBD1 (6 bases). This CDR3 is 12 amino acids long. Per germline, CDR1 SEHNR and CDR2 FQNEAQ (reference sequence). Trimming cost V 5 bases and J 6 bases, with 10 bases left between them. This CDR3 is CASSITGHGYTF. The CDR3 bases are TGTGCCAGCAGCATAACAGGGCATGGCTACACCTTC.

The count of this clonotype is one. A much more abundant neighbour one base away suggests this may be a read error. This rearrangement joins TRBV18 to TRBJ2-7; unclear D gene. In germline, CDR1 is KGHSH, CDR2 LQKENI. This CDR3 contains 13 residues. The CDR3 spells CASSPPRTYEKYF. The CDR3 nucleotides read TGTGCCAGCTCACCCCCGCGTACTTACGAGAAGTACTTC.

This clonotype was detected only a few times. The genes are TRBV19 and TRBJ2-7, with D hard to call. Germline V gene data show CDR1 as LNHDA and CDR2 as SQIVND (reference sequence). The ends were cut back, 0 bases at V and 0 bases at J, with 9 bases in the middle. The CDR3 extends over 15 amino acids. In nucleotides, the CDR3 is TGTGCCAGTAGTATAGATGGCAGCTTCTCCTACGAGCAGTACTTC. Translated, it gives CASSIDGSFSYEQYF.

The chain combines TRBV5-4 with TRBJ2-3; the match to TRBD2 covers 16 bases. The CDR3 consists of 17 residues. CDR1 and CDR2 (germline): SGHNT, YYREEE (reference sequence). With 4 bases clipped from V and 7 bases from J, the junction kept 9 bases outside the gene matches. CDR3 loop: CASSLGTSGGAVNTQYF. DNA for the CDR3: TGTGCCAGCAGCCTTGGGACTAGCGGGGGGGCAGTAAATACGCAGTATTTT.

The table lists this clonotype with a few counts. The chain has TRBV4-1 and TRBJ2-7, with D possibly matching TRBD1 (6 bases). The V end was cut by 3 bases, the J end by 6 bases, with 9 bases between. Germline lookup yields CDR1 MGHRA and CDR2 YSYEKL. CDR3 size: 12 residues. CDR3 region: CASSHLQGEQYF. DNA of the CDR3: TGCGCCAGCAGCCATTTACAGGGCGAGCAGTACTTC.

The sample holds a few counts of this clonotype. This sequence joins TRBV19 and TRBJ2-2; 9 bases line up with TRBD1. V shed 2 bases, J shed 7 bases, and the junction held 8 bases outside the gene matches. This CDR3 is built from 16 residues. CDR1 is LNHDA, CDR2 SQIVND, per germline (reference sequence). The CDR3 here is CASSITGTGYVGELFF. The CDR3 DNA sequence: TGTGCCAGTAGTATAACGGGGACAGGGTACGTCGGGGAGCTGTTTTTT.

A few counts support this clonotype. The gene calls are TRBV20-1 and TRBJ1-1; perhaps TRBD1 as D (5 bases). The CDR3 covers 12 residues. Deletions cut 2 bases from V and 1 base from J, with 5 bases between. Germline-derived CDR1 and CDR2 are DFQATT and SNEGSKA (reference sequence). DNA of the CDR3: TGCAGTGCTAGACAGGGGAACACTGAAGCTTTCTTT. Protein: CSARQGNTEAFF.

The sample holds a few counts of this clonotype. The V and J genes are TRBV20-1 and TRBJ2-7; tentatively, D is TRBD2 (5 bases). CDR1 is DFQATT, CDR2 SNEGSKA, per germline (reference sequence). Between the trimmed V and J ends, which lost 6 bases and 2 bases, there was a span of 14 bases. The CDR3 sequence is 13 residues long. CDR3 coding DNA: TGCAGTGCGCTTGAGGGAAATACCTACGAGCAGTACGTC. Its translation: CSALEGNTYEQYV.

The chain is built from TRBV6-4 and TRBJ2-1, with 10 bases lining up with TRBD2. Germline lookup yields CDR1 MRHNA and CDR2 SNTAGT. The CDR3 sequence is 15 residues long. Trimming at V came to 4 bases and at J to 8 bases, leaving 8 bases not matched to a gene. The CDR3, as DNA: TGTGCCAGCAGTGTCAAAGCGGGGGGGCAGGATGAGCAGTTCTTC. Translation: CASSVKAGGQDEQFF.

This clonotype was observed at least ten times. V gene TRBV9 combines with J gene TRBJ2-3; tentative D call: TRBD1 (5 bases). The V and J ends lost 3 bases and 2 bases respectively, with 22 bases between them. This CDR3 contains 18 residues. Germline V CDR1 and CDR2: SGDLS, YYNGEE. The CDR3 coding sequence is TGTGCCAGCAGCGCCGAGAAGCCTGGGGCCCGAATCACAGATACGCAGTATTTT. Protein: CASSAEKPGARITDTQYF.